The source of this TCR beta chain is a study of blood T cells in healthy people across ages. About the research overall: The template switching approach captured approximately one barcoded beta molecule for every two T cells. Study results and caveats: The percentage of naive T cells correlated strongly with TCR beta diversity.

As for this clonotype: The antigen remains undetermined.

Next came a second PCR, run for roughly 6 to 11 cycles, which used a sample-barcoded 5' primer along with a J-beta primer mix. Tagging of each cDNA molecule was performed by a template-switch adaptor with 12 random nucleotides. TCRdb passed the 5' RACE reads through MiXCR, listing each CDR3 protein once. The repertoire consists of under 2 million distinct CDR3 sequences, with 30% to 40% occurring once and the leading ten covering about 10%. The V end was cut by 0 bases, the J end by 7 bases, with 13 bases between. CDR1 and CDR2 (germline): SQVTM, ANQGSEA. The CDR3 is 14 amino acids. The rearrangement links TRBV29-1 to TRBJ1-5; no definite D call. Sequenced material: blood. This clonotype was sampled from a woman aged 25-40 years in good health. The CDR3: CSVEECGEVQPQHF. Written as DNA, the CDR3 is TGCAGCGTTGAAGAGTGTGGGGAAGTACAGCCCCAGCATTTT. Supplemented by reference TRBV29-1 and TRBJ1-5, the full variable domain reads SAVISQKPSRDICQRGTSLTIQCQVDSQVTMMFWYRQQPGQSLTLIATANQGSEATYESGFVIDKFPISRPNLTFSTLTVSNMSPEDSSIYLCSVEECGEVQPQHFGDGTRLSIL.